The clone carrying this TCR beta chain was observed many times. Antigen unknown. The junction had 13 bases not matched to a gene; V was cut back by 6 bases and J by 3 bases. Germline CDR1 reads SEHNR; CDR2 reads FQNEAQ (reference sequence). The CDR3 runs 17 residues. PBMCs served as the source from which CD4+ and CD8+ T cells were sorted. The entry originates in a study of CD8+ T cells in alopecia areata. Study observations and caveats: Mice gave a clearer picture of TCR sharing than patients did, possibly for HLA-related reasons. Scalp sequencing captures resident alphabeta T cells of normal skin too.

Following extraction, RNA underwent reverse transcription to cDNA, which served as the sequencing template. Sequenced by immunoSEQ multiplex PCR; TCRdb stores in-frame clones only, minus some. The sample lists roughly 150,000 clones, 45% to 60% occurring once. The sequencing sample was made of CD4+ T cells sorted from blood. V usage is TRBV7-9 and J usage is TRBJ1-5; 8 bases are shared with TRBD1. This sequence originates from a human donor in good health. The CDR3 DNA reads TGTGCCAGCAGTCAATTAGGACAGGGAAGCCTCAATCAGCCCCAGCATTTT. It is translated as CASSQLGQGSLNQPQHF.